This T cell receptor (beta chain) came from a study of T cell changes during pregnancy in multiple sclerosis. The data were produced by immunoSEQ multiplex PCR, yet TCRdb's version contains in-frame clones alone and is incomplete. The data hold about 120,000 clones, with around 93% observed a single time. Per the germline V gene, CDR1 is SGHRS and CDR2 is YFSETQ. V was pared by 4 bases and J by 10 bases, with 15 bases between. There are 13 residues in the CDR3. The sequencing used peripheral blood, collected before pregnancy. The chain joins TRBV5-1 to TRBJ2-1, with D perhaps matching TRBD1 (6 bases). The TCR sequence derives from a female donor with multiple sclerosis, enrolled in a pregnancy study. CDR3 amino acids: CASSPGTLKEQFF. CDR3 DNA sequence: TGCGCCAGCAGCCCCGGGACACTTAAGGAGCAGTTCTTC.